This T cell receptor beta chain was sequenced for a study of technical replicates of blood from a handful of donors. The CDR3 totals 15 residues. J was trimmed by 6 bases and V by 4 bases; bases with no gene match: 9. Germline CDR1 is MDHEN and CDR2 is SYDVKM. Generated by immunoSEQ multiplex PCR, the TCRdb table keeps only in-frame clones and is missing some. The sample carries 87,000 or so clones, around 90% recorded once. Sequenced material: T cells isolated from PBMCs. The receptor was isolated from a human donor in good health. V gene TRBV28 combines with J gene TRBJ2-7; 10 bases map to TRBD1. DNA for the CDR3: TGTGCCAGCAGTTCGATCGGGACAGGGGATCTCGAGCAGTACTTC. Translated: CASSSIGTGDLEQYF.